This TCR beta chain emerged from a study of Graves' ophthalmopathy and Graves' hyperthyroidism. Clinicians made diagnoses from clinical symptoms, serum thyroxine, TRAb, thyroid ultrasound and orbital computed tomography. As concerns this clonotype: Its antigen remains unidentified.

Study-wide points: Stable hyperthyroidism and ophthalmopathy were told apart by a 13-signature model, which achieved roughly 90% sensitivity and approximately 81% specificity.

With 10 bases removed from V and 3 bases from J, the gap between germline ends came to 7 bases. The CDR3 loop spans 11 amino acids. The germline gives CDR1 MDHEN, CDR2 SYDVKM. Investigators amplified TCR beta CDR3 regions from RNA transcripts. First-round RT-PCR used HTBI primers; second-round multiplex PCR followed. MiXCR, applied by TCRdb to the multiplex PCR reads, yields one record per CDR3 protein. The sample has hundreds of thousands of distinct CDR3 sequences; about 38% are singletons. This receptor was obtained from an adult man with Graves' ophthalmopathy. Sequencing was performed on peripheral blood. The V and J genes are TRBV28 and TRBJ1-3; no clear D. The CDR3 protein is CATVGGNTIYF. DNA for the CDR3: TGTGCCACCGTGGGTGGAAACACCATATATTTT.